This TCR beta chain was profiled in a study of blood T cell repertoires in COVID-19 (dated by TCRdb to the early 2020s). In the study overall: The collaborator samples originated in the United States, Italy and Spain and spanned the acute and convalescent phases of COVID-19. The material from the prospective study consisted of cDNA or gDNA derived from T cells, B-cell-depleted T cells, or PBMCs. Deeply sampled blood TCRbeta repertoires from subjects exposed to, actively infected with, or recovered from COVID-19 were included in the dataset. A freely available public database, intended as a resource for researchers studying the immune response to SARS-CoV-2, is where the repertoires were released. The samples were drawn from two sources: the first 160 participants of the ongoing ImmuneRACE study, and approximately 1,300 subjects contributed by 6 global collaborators. The sample metadata nearly always contained a de-identified subject ID, COVID-19 status, age in years and sex. HLA class I and class II types, where available, came from metadata supplied by the sample provider rather than from assay-based typing. What the authors observed across the whole study: How much clinical and demographic metadata was included differed by source and by participant, and the metadata was provided uncurated.

TCRbeta CDR3 regions were amplified from genomic DNA by means of the immunoSEQ Assay, a bias-controlled multiplex PCR. The study's own analysis went as follows. Within the assay, amplification of reference gene primers was used to estimate how many nucleated cells each sample contained. To quantify the absolute abundance of each unique TCRbeta CDR3 rearrangement, sequence reads were collapsed and filtered. Productive Simpson clonality was computed per sample as the square root of Simpson's diversity index over productive rearrangements. TCRdb re-hosts the immuneACCESS table, in-frame sequences only. Its copies lack some clones; in the studies checked, an unresolved V gene accounts for under half of them, and the cause for the rest is not known. V and J calls and clone size are given by that table; D and trimming were obtained from the DNA. The sample includes 250,000 to 350,000 clones, with roughly nine tenths observed a single time. The ten largest clonotypes hold 2% to 2.5% of the sample.

Participants in the prospective study were aged roughly 18 to 89 years, lived in over 20 United States geographic areas, and enrolled through a virtual design. In the prospective study, participants were assigned to cohorts based on the clinical history participants reported in a screening survey and a study questionnaire. Recovered participants in ImmuneRACE Cohort 3 were defined by two consecutive negative NP/OP PCR tests, clearance by a healthcare professional, or resolution of symptoms. Mobile phlebotomists in the prospective study collected whole blood, serum and a nasopharyngeal or oropharyngeal swab from every participant. Prospective study participants could optionally give additional blood draws and questionnaires over an approximately two-month period. Before DNA extraction, blood samples from the prospective study were shipped at room temperature or frozen. This clone was detected only a few times. The specificity of this receptor is unknown. No much larger clone is present one base from it, and per-base qualities are unavailable.

Counted from cysteine to phenylalanine, this CDR3 has 13 amino acids. Only CDR3 DNA is held: 39 bases, read in frame from base 1. CDR1 MNHEY and CDR2 SVGAGI were looked up in the germline V gene. This clonotype was obtained from a woman aged 18-30 years who had recovered from COVID-19. The chain employs TRBV6-5 and TRBJ2-3, and TRBD2 matches 7 of the central bases. The sequenced sample consisted of PBMCs or T cells enriched from blood (not recorded which). CDR3 region: CASGGGETDTQYF. The nucleotides are TGTGCGAGTGGCGGGGGAGAGACAGATACGCAGTATTTT.